These 19 T cell receptor beta chains were sequenced from one sample in a study of CD8+CD57+ T cells in acquired aplastic anemia. Genomic DNA, serving as template, underwent TCR beta VDJ and CDR3 profiling. TCRdb passed the reads through MiXCR, listing each CDR3 protein once. The table has about 210,000 distinct CDR3 sequences, 30% to 35% seen once. Source material: sorted CD4+, CD8+, or CD8+CD57+ T cells (not recorded which) from PBMCs. These receptors all stem from a human donor in good health, serving as a control.

This clonotype was recorded many times. The chain employs TRBV14 and TRBJ1-2; D is unresolved. This CDR3 region has 18 residues. Germline V CDR1 and CDR2: SGHDN, FVKESK. Deletions cut 2 bases from V and 0 bases from J, with 19 bases between. Written as DNA, the CDR3 is TGTGCCAGCAGCCAATCCGTGCGGAAGGCCTCGACTAACTATGGCTACACCTTC. Its translation: CASSQSVRKASTNYGYTF.

This clonotype was observed at least ten times. One junction end does not reproduce the germline sequence, and a read error may be involved. This sequence joins TRBV5-1 and TRBJ2-3, with TRBD1 matching 7 bases. Germline V gene sequence: CDR1 SGHRS, CDR2 YFSETQ. The CDR3 spans 13 residues. In nucleotides, the CDR3 is TGCGCCAGCAGCTTGGAAGGGACAGCCCTACCCCGGTTT. Protein: CASSLEGTALPRF.

This clonotype was counted ten times or more. V usage is TRBV6-4 and J usage is TRBJ2-3; 9 bases match TRBD1. The trim removed 6 bases at V and 9 bases at J, leaving 7 bases unmatched. CDR3 length: 13 amino acids. CDR1 MRHNA and CDR2 SNTAGT come from the germline V gene. Here the CDR3 DNA reads TGTGCCAGCAGAGACACCGGGACAGGGACGCAGTATTTT. Protein product: CASRDTGTGTQYF.

This clonotype was observed many times. The chain carries TRBV19 and TRBJ1-2; D possibly corresponds to TRBD1 (5 bases). The CDR3 spans 13 residues. The germline CDR1 and CDR2 sequences are LNHDA and SQIVND (reference sequence). The V end was cut by 4 bases, the J end by 6 bases, with 12 bases between. CDR3 sequence reads: CASSTQWDHGYTF. CDR3 sequence (DNA): TGTGCCAGTAGTACCCAGTGGGACCATGGCTACACCTTC.

This clonotype was seen a handful of times. The J gene is TRBJ1-1, the V gene TRBV20-1; 8 nucleotides align to TRBD1. J was trimmed by 0 bases and V by 5 bases; bases with no gene match: 11. The CDR3 is 16 amino acids. Germline CDR1 reads DFQATT; CDR2 reads SNEGSKA (reference sequence). This CDR3 is CSAPDYRQGMNTEAFF. The CDR3 bases are TGCAGTGCTCCGGACTATCGACAGGGGATGAACACTGAAGCTTTCTTT.

CDR3 sequence: CASRDAGTGRGYTF. For the CDR3, the DNA is TGTGCCAGCAGAGACGCCGGGACAGGGCGCGGCTACACCTTC. The chain uses TRBV2 and TRBJ1-2; 9 nucleotides agree with TRBD1. V shed 6 bases, J shed 8 bases, and the junction held 10 bases outside the gene matches. There are 14 residues in the CDR3. The germline V gene encodes CDR1 SNHLY and CDR2 FYNNEI.

In the case of this clonotype: This may be a read error: a much more frequent sequence differs by one nucleotide. The genes are TRBV19 and TRBJ2-2; 10 nucleotides line up with TRBD2. The germline V gene has CDR1 LNHDA and CDR2 SQIVND (reference sequence). V lost 4 bases, J lost 6 bases, and 5 bases stayed unmatched. The CDR3 is made up of 15 amino acids. The CDR3 here is CASSTSGSRSGELFF. The CDR3 region has the DNA TGTGCCAGTAGTACTAGCGGGAGTAGGTCCGGGGAGCTGTTTTTT.

Many counts were recorded for this clonotype. V is TRBV20-1 and J is TRBJ2-7; 9 nucleotides align to TRBD2. This CDR3 is 14 amino acids long. Looked up from germline, CDR1 is DFQATT and CDR2 is SNEGSKA (reference sequence). V trimming: 3 bases; J trimming: 1 base; junction bases outside the gene matches: 4. The CDR3 loop is CSASTLAGSYEQYF. The CDR3 nucleotides are TGCAGTGCTAGTACTCTAGCGGGGTCCTACGAGCAGTACTTC.

This clonotype was counted a few times. At one end the junction does not follow the germline gene, possibly because of a read error. The chain recombines TRBV7-8 with TRBJ1-6; 10 bases fit TRBD1. Germline loops: CDR1 SGHVS, CDR2 FQNEAQ. The CDR3 length is 16 residues. The CDR3 nucleotides read TGTGCCGGCAGCTCCACCGGGACAGGGGTGGGTTCACCCCTCCACTTT. It translates to CAGSSTGTGVGSPLHF.

As concerns this clonotype: A much more abundant neighbour one base away suggests this may be a read error. The V and J genes are TRBV7-9 and TRBJ1-2, with D possibly TRBD1 on 6 matching bases. Trimming removed 8 bases from V and 8 bases from J, with 24 bases in between. From germline, CDR1 is SEHNR and CDR2 FQNEAQ (reference sequence). The length of the CDR3 is 15 residues. The DNA of the CDR3 is TGTGCCAGCGGCCTGAACAGGGTGGGGCTTGGAGGCTACACCTTC. Protein sequence: CASGLNRVGLGGYTF.

Details on this clonotype: A much larger clone lies one base from this, so it may be a read error. The V and J genes are TRBV9 and TRBJ1-2; a possible D gene is TRBD1 (6 bases). Looked up from germline, CDR1 is SGDLS and CDR2 is YYNGEE. CDR3 length: 16 amino acids. The CDR3 loop reads CAGSALTGTYGGGYTF. The DNA for the CDR3 is TGTGCCGGCAGCGCACTCACCGGGACATATGGAGGAGGCTACACCTTC.

This clonotype came up many times. The CDR3 protein is CASSVRIGGAGNEQFF. CDR3 coding DNA: TGTGCCAGCAGCGTAAGGATCGGGGGGGCAGGCAATGAGCAGTTCTTC. This chain connects TRBV9 to TRBJ2-1, with 8 bases aligning to TRBD2. The CDR3 is 16 amino acids. Germline CDR1 SGDLS, CDR2 YYNGEE. J lost 6 bases, V lost 1 base, and 9 bases had no gene match.

This clonotype was recorded many times. The V call is TRBV20-1, the J call TRBJ2-4; tentatively, D is TRBD1 (5 bases). The CDR3 runs to 15 residues. Between the trimmed V and J ends, which lost 0 bases and 8 bases, there was a span of 17 bases. The germline CDR1 and CDR2 sequences are DFQATT and SNEGSKA (reference sequence). The CDR3 loop is CSARDVGAPGHIQYF. The CDR3 bases are TGCAGTGCTAGAGACGTAGGGGCCCCCGGACACATTCAGTACTTC.

This clonotype was detected many times. The chain uses TRBV5-1 and TRBJ1-2; possibly TRBD1 for D (6 bases). V lost 2 bases to trimming and J lost 5 bases, with 13 bases between them. This CDR3 spans 14 amino acids. Germline CDR1 SGHRS, CDR2 YFSETQ. The CDR3 protein is CASSLSGGPYGYTF. The CDR3 bases are TGCGCCAGCAGCTTAAGTGGGGGGCCGTATGGCTACACCTTC.

V and J are TRBV20-1 and TRBJ2-2, with 10 bases that match TRBD2. The CDR3 has 16 residues. Per the germline V gene, CDR1 is DFQATT and CDR2 is SNEGSKA (reference sequence). Trimming removed 3 bases from V and 6 bases from J; junction bases left unmatched: 10. DNA for the CDR3: TGCAGTGCTAGTAGATTAGCGGGAGGAATCCCCGGGGAGCTGTTTTTT. Translation gives CSASRLAGGIPGELFF.

The chain has TRBV25-1 and TRBJ2-7; D not resolved. With 4 bases removed from V and 2 bases from J, the gap between germline ends came to 12 bases. This CDR3 has 14 residues. Germline values: CDR1 MGHDK, CDR2 SYGVNS. This CDR3 is CASSVHEKAYEQYF. Written as DNA, the CDR3 is TGTGCCAGCAGTGTCCACGAGAAGGCCTACGAGCAGTACTTC.

With regard to this clonotype: The missing conserved phenylalanine or tryptophan at the end of this CDR3 makes a read error likely. The chain employs TRBV18 and TRBJ1-5, with 9 bases that match TRBD1. The CDR3 is made up of 15 amino acids. Germline V gene data show CDR1 as KGHSH and CDR2 as LQKENI. V shed 3 bases, J shed 3 bases, and the junction held 3 bases outside the gene matches. CDR3 sequence reads: CASSPGTGHNQPQHL. The CDR3, as DNA: TGTGCCAGCTCACCCGGGACAGGGCACAATCAGCCCCAGCATCTT.

This clonotype was counted many times. The chain employs TRBV9 and TRBJ2-1; 7 bases agree with TRBD2. V gave up 0 bases and J gave up 5 bases; unmatched junction bases: 5. Germline-derived CDR1 and CDR2 are SGDLS and YYNGEE. The CDR3 contains 15 residues. The CDR3 loop is CASSVVSSGDNEQFF. The CDR3 DNA follows: TGTGCCAGCAGCGTAGTGTCTAGCGGAGACAATGAGCAGTTCTTC. Using reference TRBV9 and TRBJ2-1 for the parts outside the CDR3, the full variable domain is DSGVTQTPKHLITATGQRVTLRCSPRSGDLSVYWYQQSLDQGLQFLIQYYNGEERAKGNILERFSAQQFPDLHSELNLSSLELGDSALYFCASSVVSSGDNEQFFGPGTRLTVL.

This clonotype has just a few counts. The CDR3 DNA is TGTGCCAGCAGCCCATCTTTAGCGGGAGGGACAGATACGCAGTATTTT. Its translation is CASSPSLAGGTDTQYF. This chain uses TRBV11-1 with TRBJ2-3; 11 nucleotides agree with TRBD2. The CDR3 consists of 16 residues. Germline CDR1 is SGHAT and CDR2 is FQDESV (reference sequence). The junction had 7 bases not matched to a gene; V was cut back by 5 bases and J by 3 bases.